This TCR beta chain stems from a study of blood T cell repertoires in COVID-19. Study as a whole: Samples came from the United States, Italy and Spain, spanning acute and convalescent COVID-19.

The protocol was immunoSEQ multiplex PCR, while the TCRdb copy is restricted to in-frame clones and leaves out a portion. The data contain around 150,000 clones, 86% of them singletons. The germline V gene has CDR1 MNHEY and CDR2 SMNVEV (reference sequence). Losses at the gene ends were 3 bases for V and 3 bases for J; bases not matched to a gene: 16. CDR3 length: 20 amino acids. Sequencing was done on a sample of peripheral blood. The chain joins TRBV27 to TRBJ2-5, with 13 positions matching TRBD2. This clonotype was obtained from a man between 65 and 85 years old with acute or convalescent COVID-19. Here the CDR3 DNA reads TGTGCCAGCAGTTTCCGCCGCACCCCACTAGCGGGAGGGCATGAAGAGACCCAGTACTTC. Protein: CASSFRRTPLAGGHEETQYF.